The 27 T cell receptor beta chains below come from one sample, sequenced in a study of T cells in localized non-small cell lung cancer. Measured with immunoSEQ multiplex PCR; TCRdb has only the in-frame clones, and not every one. Of tens of thousands of clones in the sample, around nine tenths were seen once. The material sequenced was peripheral blood, taken before any cancer treatment. These receptor sequences come from a man aged 18 to 50 with stage I lung adenocarcinoma.

V usage is TRBV10-3 and J usage is TRBJ1-2; D gene uncertain. The V gene lost 6 bases and the J gene lost 2 bases, with 10 bases spanning the gap. The CDR3 has 13 residues. CDR1 is ENHRY and CDR2 is SYGVKD in the germline V gene. The CDR3 DNA is TGTGCCATCAGCCCGGGAGCCAACTATGGCTACACCTTC. Translating it yields CAISPGANYGYTF.

The chain carries TRBV5-1 and TRBJ1-4; D call uncertain. Germline V gene sequence: CDR1 SGHRS, CDR2 YFSETQ. Trimming shortened V by 4 bases and J by 7 bases, and 11 bases separated the two germline ends. The CDR3 contains 13 residues. The CDR3 bases are TGCGCCAGCAGCGGAGGGTTAGTTGAAAAACTGTTTTTT. Translated: CASSGGLVEKLFF.

V and J are TRBV6-1 and TRBJ1-5; D not certain. V shed 0 bases and J shed 0 bases, with 12 bases lying between them. The CDR3 sequence is 17 residues long. Per germline, CDR1 MNHNS and CDR2 SASEGT. CDR3 DNA: TGTGCCAGCAGTGAAGCGGTGCAGGCATATAGCAATCAGCCCCAGCATTTT. It translates to CASSEAVQAYSNQPQHF.

This clone was recorded once. This rearrangement joins TRBV19 to TRBJ2-7, with TRBD1 matching over 9 bases. The CDR3 is 15 residues long. Germline V gene sequence: CDR1 LNHDA, CDR2 SQIVND (reference sequence). V gave up 2 bases and J gave up 3 bases; unmatched junction bases: 5. CDR3 in amino acids: CASSIIAGQGYEQYF. Here the CDR3 DNA reads TGTGCCAGTAGTATAATTGCGGGACAGGGCTACGAGCAGTACTTC. Full variable domain (outside the CDR3, taken from reference TRBV19 and TRBJ2-7): DGGITQSPKYLFRKEGQNVTLSCEQNLNHDAMYWYRQDPGQGLRLIYYSQIVNDFQKGDIAEGYSVSREKKESFPLTVTSAQKNPTAFYLCASSIIAGQGYEQYFGPGTRLTVT.

The chain is built from TRBV6-5 and TRBJ1-2; possibly TRBD1 for D (6 bases). Germline loops: CDR1 MNHEY, CDR2 SVGAGI. Trimming took 4 bases from V and 0 from J, leaving 15 bases between them. This CDR3 is built from 16 residues. The CDR3 coding sequence is TGTGCCAGCAGTTCGCTGGACAGCTCCTCTAACTATGGCTACACCTTC. It is translated as CASSSLDSSSNYGYTF.

CDR3 sequence (DNA): TGTGCCAGCAGCGTAGCTCCGGTCCTAGCGGGGGTGGCAGATACGCAGTATTTT. Its translation is CASSVAPVLAGVADTQYF. The rearrangement joins TRBV9 to TRBJ2-3; 10 nucleotides match TRBD2. Germline CDR1 SGDLS, CDR2 YYNGEE. V lost 0 bases to trimming and J lost 4 bases; unmatched junction nucleotides: 11. The CDR3 is 18 amino acids.

Only one count was recorded for this clone. The chain carries TRBV5-1 and TRBJ1-2, with D unresolved. The V and J ends lost 4 bases and 0 bases respectively, with 10 bases between them. Germline-derived CDR1 and CDR2 are SGHRS and YFSETQ. This CDR3 spans 14 amino acids. The CDR3 region is CASSPDGSNYGYTF. As DNA, the CDR3 is TGCGCCAGCAGCCCGGACGGGTCTAACTATGGCTACACCTTC.

CDR3 loop: CSVEDPGGYAFF. DNA for the CDR3: TGCAGCGTTGAAGATCCGGGAGGGTATGCTTTCTTT. The chain couples TRBV29-1 to TRBJ1-1; no clear D. V was clipped by 0 bases and J by 11 bases, with 13 bases between them. There are 12 residues in the CDR3. The V gene's germline CDR1 is SQVTM and CDR2 ANQGSEA.

The gene calls are TRBV2 and TRBJ1-1; D call uncertain. The length of the CDR3 is 13 residues. V shed 5 bases and J shed 1 base, with 8 bases lying between them. The germline V gene has CDR1 SNHLY and CDR2 FYNNEI. The CDR3 bases are TGTGCCAGCAGTACGGGTCCGAACACTGAAGCTTTCTTT. Translation gives CASSTGPNTEAFF.

The chain is built from TRBV6-5 and TRBJ1-2; D remains ambiguous. The CDR3 covers 13 residues. V dropped 0 bases and J dropped 5 bases, with 7 bases sitting between them. Looked up from germline, CDR1 is MNHEY and CDR2 is SVGAGI. The CDR3 DNA follows: TGTGCCAGCAGTTACTCGTTCGGATATGGCTACACCTTC. This gives the protein CASSYSFGYGYTF.

This chain links TRBV5-5 with TRBJ2-1, with 7 nucleotides matching TRBD1. J lost 0 bases, V lost 0 bases, and 3 bases had no gene match. The germline V gene has CDR1 SGHKS and CDR2 YYEKEE (reference sequence). The CDR3 runs 16 residues. CDR3 amino acids: CASSLDWDSSYNEQFF. In nucleotides, the CDR3 is TGTGCCAGCAGCTTGGATTGGGACAGCTCCTACAATGAGCAGTTCTTC.

The table lists this clone with a few counts. V gene TRBV19 combines with J gene TRBJ1-5, with TRBD1 matching over 7 bases. The CDR3 consists of 15 residues. The germline CDR1 and CDR2 sequences are LNHDA and SQIVND (reference sequence). V lost 4 bases to trimming and J lost 3 bases; unmatched junction nucleotides: 6. The CDR3 nucleotides are TGTGCCAGTAGTAGCCGGGACAGAAACAATCAGCCCCAGCATTTT. This codes for CASSSRDRNNQPQHF.

This clone was observed a single time. The DNA for the CDR3 is TGTGCCAGCATCGAGACAGGGGTGAACACTGAAGCTTTCTTT. Translated: CASIETGVNTEAFF. J is TRBJ1-1 and V is TRBV7-9, with 8 bases aligning to TRBD1. The CDR3 is 14 amino acids. Germline V gene sequence: CDR1 SEHNR, CDR2 FQNEAQ (reference sequence). With V trimmed by 7 bases and J by 0 bases, 4 bases remained unmatched.

About this clone: It may be a read error: a sequence one base away is much more abundant. The rearrangement joins TRBV7-7 to TRBJ2-1; D not certain. CDR1 SSHAT and CDR2 FNYEAQ come from the germline V gene (reference sequence). V was clipped by 1 base and J by 4 bases, with 5 bases between them. The CDR3 has 13 residues. The CDR3 DNA follows: TGTGCCAGCAGCTTAGACAGATACAATGAGCAGTTCTTC. As protein: CASSLDRYNEQFF.

This clone was seen more than once but under ten times. The chain carries TRBV9 and TRBJ2-6; 7 bases are a match to TRBD2. V lost 0 bases, J lost 0 bases, and 6 bases stayed unmatched. Germline V gene lookup returns CDR1 SGDLS and CDR2 YYNGEE. The CDR3 is made up of 18 amino acids. The CDR3: CASSVGPGGTSGANVLTF. Written as DNA, the CDR3 is TGTGCCAGCAGCGTAGGACCGGGGGGAACCTCTGGGGCCAACGTCCTGACTTTC.

This chain links TRBV2 with TRBJ1-6; D remains unclear. CDR1 is SNHLY and CDR2 is FYNNEI in the germline V gene. The CDR3 length is 15 residues. Trimming removed 4 bases from V and 3 bases from J, with 10 bases in between. The CDR3 spells CASSGAAVYNSPLHF. DNA of the CDR3: TGTGCCAGCAGTGGGGCAGCGGTCTATAATTCACCCCTCCACTTT.

The chain recombines TRBV28 with TRBJ2-1; weak D call: TRBD2 (5 bases). Germline-derived CDR1 and CDR2 are MDHEN and SYDVKM. Trimming removed 4 bases at V and 0 bases at J, with 10 bases between. The CDR3 length is 15 residues. CDR3 in amino acids: CASSSSGSSYNEQFF. CDR3 coding DNA: TGTGCCAGCAGTTCCAGCGGTAGCTCCTACAATGAGCAGTTCTTC.

DNA of the CDR3: TGTGCCAGCAGCTTAGGGACAGGAGCTGGGACCGGGGAGCTGTTTTTT. Its translation: CASSLGTGAGTGELFF. V and J are TRBV7-6 and TRBJ2-2; TRBD1 matches 7 bases. With V trimmed by 1 base and J by 5 bases, 7 bases remained unmatched. CDR1 SGHVS and CDR2 FNYEAQ come from the germline V gene. This CDR3 spans 16 amino acids.

Only one count was recorded for this clone. V is TRBV7-9 and J is TRBJ1-1; a possible D gene is TRBD1 (5 bases). Germline V gene sequence: CDR1 SEHNR, CDR2 FQNEAQ (reference sequence). This CDR3 has 14 amino acids. V gave up 3 bases and J gave up 2 bases, with 10 bases separating them. CDR3 in amino acids: CASSLDGGNTEAFF. In nucleotides, the CDR3 is TGTGCCAGCAGCTTGGATGGGGGAAACACTGAAGCTTTCTTT. Full variable domain (remainder filled in from reference TRBV7-9 and TRBJ1-1): DTGVSQNPRHKITKRGQNVTFRCDPISEHNRLYWYRQTLGQGPEFLTYFQNEAQLEKSRLLSDRFSAERPKGSFSTLEIQRTEQGDSAMYLCASSLDGGNTEAFFGQGTRLTVV.

The genes are TRBV7-8 and TRBJ2-7; 7 positions match TRBD1. The germline CDR1 and CDR2 sequences are SGHVS and FQNEAQ. Losses at the gene ends were 2 bases for V and 0 bases for J; bases not matched to a gene: 4. This CDR3 has 15 amino acids. CDR3 loop: CASSLRQGFSYEQYF. CDR3 DNA: TGTGCCAGCAGCTTAAGACAGGGCTTCTCCTACGAGCAGTACTTC.

This chain uses TRBV11-2 with TRBJ2-7, with D uncertain. V lost 3 bases to trimming and J lost 1 base, with 1 base between them. CDR1 and CDR2 from the germline V gene are SGHAT and FQNNGV. The CDR3 loop spans 11 amino acids. In nucleotides, the CDR3 is TGTGCCAGCAGCTTTTCCTACGAGCAGTACTTC. The encoded protein is CASSFSYEQYF.

The gene calls are TRBV4-1 and TRBJ2-1; D possibly corresponds to TRBD1 (7 bases). Germline CDR1 is MGHRA and CDR2 is YSYEKL. The CDR3 spans 13 residues. The V end lost 2 bases, the J end lost 10 bases, and 12 bases lay between the germline ends. CDR3 protein: CASSQSPGGEQFF. Written as DNA, the CDR3 is TGCGCCAGCAGCCAATCTCCAGGGGGGGAGCAGTTCTTC.

This clone was detected only once. The chain joins TRBV11-2 to TRBJ2-1; 10 bases match TRBD1. CDR3 length equals 15 residues. V lost 5 bases to trimming and J lost 2 bases; unmatched junction nucleotides: 3. From germline, CDR1 is SGHAT and CDR2 FQNNGV. CDR3 loop: CASSQGTGAYNEQFF. CDR3 DNA: TGTGCCAGCAGCCAGGGGACAGGGGCCTACAATGAGCAGTTCTTC. The full variable domain, completed using reference TRBV11-2 and TRBJ2-1, is EAGVAQSPRYKIIEKRQSVAFWCNPISGHATLYWYQQILGQGPKLLIQFQNNGVVDDSQLPKDRFSAERLKGVDSTLKIQPAKLEDSAVYLCASSQGTGAYNEQFFGPGTRLTVL.

In this sample, this clone turned up once. The chain carries TRBV4-1 and TRBJ1-1; D gene uncertain. This CDR3 has 14 residues. Germline V lookup: CDR1 MGHRA, CDR2 YSYEKL. With 0 bases removed from V and 9 bases from J, the gap between germline ends came to 14 bases. The CDR3 region is CASSQDQNERKAFF. CDR3 coding DNA: TGCGCCAGCAGCCAAGATCAAAACGAGAGAAAAGCTTTCTTT.

The V and J genes are TRBV2 and TRBJ2-3; D unresolved. Germline V gene data show CDR1 as SNHLY and CDR2 as FYNNEI. This CDR3 contains 13 residues. V lost 5 bases to trimming and J lost 1 base, with 7 bases between them. The CDR3 spells CASSLAGTDTQYF. DNA of the CDR3: TGTGCCAGCAGTTTGGCAGGCACAGATACGCAGTATTTT.

V usage is TRBV5-1 and J usage is TRBJ2-6; 9 bases line up with TRBD1. V shed 5 bases, J shed 4 bases, and the junction held 4 bases outside the gene matches. In germline, CDR1 is SGHRS, CDR2 YFSETQ. This CDR3 is built from 15 residues. CDR3 sequence reads: CASSRQGEGANVLTF. For the CDR3, the DNA is TGCGCCAGCAGTCGACAGGGGGAAGGGGCCAACGTCCTGACTTTC.

The chain joins TRBV19 to TRBJ2-1, with TRBD2 matching 12 bases. The CDR3 is made up of 15 amino acids. The germline gives CDR1 LNHDA, CDR2 SQIVND (reference sequence). Losses at the gene ends were 3 bases for V and 7 bases for J; bases not matched to a gene: 4. DNA for the CDR3: TGTGCCAGTAGTATGACTAGCGGGGGCTATAATGAGCAGTTCTTC. Translated: CASSMTSGGYNEQFF.